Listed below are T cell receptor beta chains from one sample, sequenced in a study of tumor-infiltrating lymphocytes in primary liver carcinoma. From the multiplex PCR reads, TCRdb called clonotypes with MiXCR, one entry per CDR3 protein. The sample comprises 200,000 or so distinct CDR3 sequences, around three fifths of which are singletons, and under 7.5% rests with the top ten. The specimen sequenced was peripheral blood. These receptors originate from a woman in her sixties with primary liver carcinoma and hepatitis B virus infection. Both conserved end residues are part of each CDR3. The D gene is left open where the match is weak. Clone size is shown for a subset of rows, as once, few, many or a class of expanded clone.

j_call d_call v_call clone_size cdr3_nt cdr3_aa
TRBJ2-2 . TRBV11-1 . TGTGGCAGCGGAAGTCCATTAGCGGACACCGGGGACCTGTTTTTT CGSGSPLADTGDLFF
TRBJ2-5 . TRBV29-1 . TGCAGCGTTCTACCTTTGGTGATTAGTCAAGAGGCCCTGTACTTC CSVLPLVISQEALYF
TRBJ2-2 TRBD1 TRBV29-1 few TGCAGTGTTATTCCGGGACAGCCGAGCACCGGGGAGCTGTTTTTT CSVIPGQPSTGELFF
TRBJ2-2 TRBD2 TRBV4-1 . TGCGCCAGCAGCCAAAGCCTGGGACTAGCGGGAGATAGCCGGGAGCTGTTTTTT CASSQSLGLAGDSRELFF
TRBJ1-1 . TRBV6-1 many TGTGCCAGCACTCAGAGTCCCGGGACCTACATGAACACTGAAGCTTTCTTT CASTQSPGTYMNTEAFF
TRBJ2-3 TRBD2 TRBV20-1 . TGCAGTGCGGGAGGGATCGGGAGCTTAATCACAGATACGCAGTATTTT CSAGGIGSLITDTQYF
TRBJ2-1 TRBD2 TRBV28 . TGTGCCAGCAGTCCTAGCGGGGCGAGCTCCTACAATGAGCAGTTCTTC CASSPSGASSYNEQFF
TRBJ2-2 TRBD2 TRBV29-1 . TGCAGCGTTGACGCGGGAGTCGGAACCGGGGAGCTGTTTTTT CSVDAGVGTGELFF
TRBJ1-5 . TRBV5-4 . TGTGCCAGCAGCTTTGTGACATGGGGCAACCAGCCCCAGCATTTT CASSFVTWGNQPQHF
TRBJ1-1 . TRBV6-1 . TGTGCCAGCACCGAAAGGAAGGACAGCCAAGCTTTCTTT CASTERKDSQAFF
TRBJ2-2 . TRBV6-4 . TGTGCCAGCAGTGACTCGGACACCGGGGAGCTGCTTTTT CASSDSDTGELLF
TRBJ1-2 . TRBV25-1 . TGTGCCAGCAGTGAGTTGGGTAGGAACTATGGCTACACCTTC CASSELGRNYGYTF
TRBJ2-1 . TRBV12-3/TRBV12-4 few TGTGCCAGCAGTCAGCCGGGACTTCTATCCTACAATGAGCAGTTCTTC CASSQPGLLSYNEQFF
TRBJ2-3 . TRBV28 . TGTGCCAGCATACAGGCGGGCAGGAGCACAGATACGCAGTATTTT CASIQAGRSTDTQYF
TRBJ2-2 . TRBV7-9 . TGTGCCAACAGCTCGGGACTCACGAACACCGGGGAGCTGTTTTTT CANSSGLTNTGELFF
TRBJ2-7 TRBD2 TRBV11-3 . TGTGCCAGCAGCTTAGGGGCTAGCGGAGCATACGAGCAGTACTTC CASSLGASGAYEQYF
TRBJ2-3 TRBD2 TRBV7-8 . TGTGCCAGCAGCTTACTAGCGGGAGTAGGCACAGATACGCAGTATTTT CASSLLAGVGTDTQYF
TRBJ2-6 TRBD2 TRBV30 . TGTGCCTGGAGTGTTAGCGGGAGAGGGGCTGGGGCCAACGTCCTGACTTTC CAWSVSGRGAGANVLTF
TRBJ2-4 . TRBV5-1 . TGCGCCAGCAGCTTGGTTGGTAGCCAAAACATTCAGTACTTC CASSLVGSQNIQYF